One TCR beta chain is described in this entry. This CDR3 has 14 residues. V shed 5 bases and J 7 bases; nucleotides not matched to a gene: 6. The germline V gene has CDR1 SGHVS and CDR2 FNYEAQ. TCRdb's table, derived via immunoSEQ multiplex PCR, lists solely in-frame clones and lacks some. Of 110,000 to 150,000 clones in the sample, 75% to 85% are singletons; the top ten hold 3.5% to 4%. The data stem from a study of blood T cell repertoires in COVID-19. Overall study: T cells, B-cell-depleted T cells, or PBMCs provided the cDNA or gDNA that served as material.

The chain links TRBV7-6 to TRBJ2-4; 9 nucleotides align to TRBD1. This clonotype was obtained from a man between 65 and 80 years old who had recovered from COVID-19. Sequencing input: peripheral blood. The CDR3 DNA follows: TGTGCCAGCAGCGCCCGACAGGGGGTGAACATTCAGTACTTC. The encoded protein is CASSARQGVNIQYF.